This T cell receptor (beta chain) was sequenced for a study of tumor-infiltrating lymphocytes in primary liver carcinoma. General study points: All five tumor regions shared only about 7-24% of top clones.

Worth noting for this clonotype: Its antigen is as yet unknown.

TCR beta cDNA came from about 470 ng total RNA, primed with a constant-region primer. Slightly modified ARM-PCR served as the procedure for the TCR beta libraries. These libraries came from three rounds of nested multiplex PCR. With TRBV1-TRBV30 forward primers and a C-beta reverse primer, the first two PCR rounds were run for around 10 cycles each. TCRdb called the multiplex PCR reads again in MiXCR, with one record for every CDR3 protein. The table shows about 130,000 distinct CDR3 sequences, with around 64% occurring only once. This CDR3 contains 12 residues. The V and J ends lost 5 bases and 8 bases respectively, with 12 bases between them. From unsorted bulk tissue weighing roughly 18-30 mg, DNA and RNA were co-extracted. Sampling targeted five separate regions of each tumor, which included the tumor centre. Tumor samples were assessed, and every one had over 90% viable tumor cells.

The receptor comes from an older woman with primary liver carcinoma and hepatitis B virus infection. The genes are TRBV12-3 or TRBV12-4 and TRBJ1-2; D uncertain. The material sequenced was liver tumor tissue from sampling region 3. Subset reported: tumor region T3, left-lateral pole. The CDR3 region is CASSLLGRGYTF. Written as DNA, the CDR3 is TGTGCCAGCAGTCTCTTAGGACGGGGCTACACCTTC.